These 12 T cell receptor beta chains originate from one sample sequenced in a study of T cell changes during pregnancy in multiple sclerosis. The method was immunoSEQ multiplex PCR; TCRdb's version includes in-frame clones alone and lacks a portion of them. This sample has 60,000 to 85,000 clones; about 90% occur once, and the top ten carry 2% to 2.5%. The specimen comprised peripheral blood, sampled in the first trimester of pregnancy. These receptor sequences come from a female donor with multiple sclerosis, enrolled in a pregnancy study.

The chain's CDR3 is CASSLVPGQGAWEQYF. In nucleotides, the CDR3 is TGTGCCAGTAGTCTAGTTCCGGGACAGGGGGCATGGGAGCAGTACTTC. The chain employs TRBV19 and TRBJ2-7; 12 nucleotides match TRBD1. Germline CDR1 reads LNHDA; CDR2 reads SQIVND (reference sequence). There are 16 residues in the CDR3. Trimming removed 5 bases from V and 7 bases from J; junction bases left unmatched: 12.

The chain couples TRBV5-1 to TRBJ2-1; 9 bases match TRBD2. V shed 4 bases, J shed 7 bases, and the junction held 0 bases outside the gene matches. Germline CDR1 SGHRS, CDR2 YFSETQ. This CDR3 has 12 amino acids. The chain's CDR3 is CASSLAGNEQFF. In DNA, the CDR3 is TGCGCCAGCAGCCTAGCGGGGAATGAGCAGTTCTTC.

This chain links TRBV5-1 with TRBJ1-2; the D gene is possibly TRBD1 (5 bases). The CDR3 sequence is 15 residues long. V lost 0 bases and J lost 12, with 21 bases in between. Germline CDR1 SGHRS, CDR2 YFSETQ. The CDR3 bases are TGCGCCAGCAGCTTGGGATTTGGGTCGCGCAGGGAGGACACCTTC. It codes for CASSLGFGSRREDTF.

This chain links TRBV5-6 with TRBJ1-5; D uncertain. Germline V CDR1 and CDR2: SGHDT, YYEEEE. This CDR3 is 12 amino acids long. Trimming shortened V by 4 bases and J by 4 bases, and 6 bases separated the two germline ends. The CDR3 nucleotides read TGTGCCAGCAGCCAGATAAATCAGCCCCAGCATTTT. Translation: CASSQINQPQHF. Variable domain in full (rest from reference TRBV5-6 and TRBJ1-5): DAGVTQSPTHLIKTRGQQVTLRCSPKSGHDTVSWYQQALGQGPQFIFQYYEEEERQRGNFPDRFSGHQFPNYSSELNVNALLLGDSALYLCASSQINQPQHFGDGTRLSIL.

The chain has TRBV30 and TRBJ2-3, with 11 bases fitting TRBD2. Germline V gives CDR1 GTSNPN, CDR2 SVGIG (reference sequence). The ends lost 1 base at V and 2 bases at J; junction bases unmatched: 5. This CDR3 is built from 16 residues. The CDR3 sequence is CAWSGASGGYTDTQYF. The CDR3 nucleotides read TGTGCCTGGAGTGGGGCTAGCGGGGGGTACACAGATACGCAGTATTTT.

The rearrangement joins TRBV5-6 to TRBJ1-5, with 7 bases lining up with TRBD1. The CDR3 length is 16 residues. V lost 2 bases to trimming and J lost 1 base; unmatched junction nucleotides: 6. Germline-derived CDR1 and CDR2 are SGHDT and YYEEEE. DNA of the CDR3: TGTGCCAGCAGCTTAAACAGGGGTCTCAGCAATCAGCCCCAGCATTTT. It translates to CASSLNRGLSNQPQHF.

This chain uses TRBV7-3 with TRBJ1-5; tentative D call: TRBD1 (5 bases). The V and J ends lost 5 bases and 4 bases respectively, with 9 bases between them. CDR3 length: 13 residues. CDR1 SGHTA and CDR2 FQGTGA come from the germline V gene. The CDR3 loop is CASSMTVNQPQHF. The DNA for the CDR3 is TGTGCCAGCAGCATGACAGTTAATCAGCCCCAGCATTTT.

DNA for the CDR3: TGTGCCAGTACCGGGAGGCACACCGGGGAGCTGTTTTTT. This gives the protein CASTGRHTGELFF. The V call is TRBV19, the J call TRBJ2-2; 7 bases line up with TRBD2. Germline CDR1 reads LNHDA; CDR2 reads SQIVND (reference sequence). J gave up 3 bases and V 7 bases, and 2 bases lay outside the gene matches. This CDR3 spans 13 amino acids.

V gene TRBV5-1 combines with J gene TRBJ2-7, with unresolved D. Trimming removed 2 bases from V and 2 bases from J, with 14 bases in between. The CDR3 length is 15 residues. The germline V gene encodes CDR1 SGHRS and CDR2 YFSETQ. The CDR3 nucleotides read TGCGCCAGCAGCTTCGGAATGGGTGGGCCCTACGAGCAGTACTTC. The encoded protein is CASSFGMGGPYEQYF.

The chain uses TRBV2 and TRBJ1-1; D is unclear. V lost 1 base and J lost 0, with 6 bases in between. Germline V lookup: CDR1 SNHLY, CDR2 FYNNEI. This CDR3 comprises 14 residues. The chain's CDR3 is CASSEGHMNTEAFF. The CDR3 nucleotides read TGTGCCAGCAGTGAAGGGCACATGAACACTGAAGCTTTCTTT.

The V call is TRBV27, the J call TRBJ1-2; TRBD1 matches 9 bases. Germline V lookup: CDR1 MNHEY, CDR2 SMNVEV (reference sequence). Germline trimming cut 4 bases from V and 7 bases from J; bases unmatched to any gene: 4. This CDR3 comprises 13 residues. The CDR3 DNA reads TGTGCCAGCAGTTCGGGACAGGGTTCTGGCTACACCTTC. It translates to CASSSGQGSGYTF.

The chain has TRBV5-1 and TRBJ1-4; TRBD1 agrees at 9 bases. CDR1 is SGHRS and CDR2 is YFSETQ in the germline V gene. J lost 8 bases, V lost 0 bases, and 8 bases had no gene match. CDR3 length equals 16 residues. This chain's CDR3 is CASSLGRDRAWEKLFF. CDR3 coding DNA: TGCGCCAGCAGCTTGGGCCGGGACAGGGCTTGGGAAAAACTGTTTTTT. Combining the CDR3 with reference TRBV5-1 and TRBJ1-4 gives the whole variable domain KAGVTQTPRYLIKTRGQQVTLSCSPISGHRSVSWYQQTPGQGLQFLFEYFSETQRNKGNFPGRFSGRQFSNSRSEMNVSTLELGDSALYLCASSLGRDRAWEKLFFGSGTQLSVL.